The 29 T cell receptor beta chains reported below all come from one sample, sequenced in a study of blood T cell repertoires in COVID-19. Only in-frame clones appear in the TCRdb table, and some are missing; sequencing was by immunoSEQ multiplex PCR. This repertoire shows approximately 200,000 clones, around 87% found once; its top ten account for 7.2%. Sequencing used PBMCs or T cells enriched from blood (not recorded which). The receptors were gathered from a man aged 25 to 40 in a cohort exposed to, infected with or recovered from COVID-19 (not recorded which).

V and J are TRBV4-1 and TRBJ2-7; a possible D gene is TRBD2 (5 bases). V was pared by 1 base and J by 6 bases, with 10 bases between. Germline values: CDR1 MGHRA, CDR2 YSYEKL. CDR3 length: 13 amino acids. CDR3 amino acids: CASSQVLAREQYF. As DNA, the CDR3 is TGCGCCAGCAGCCAAGTTCTAGCCCGCGAGCAGTACTTC.

V usage is TRBV7-9 and J usage is TRBJ2-5, with D tentatively TRBD1 (6 bases). V gave up 2 bases and J gave up 4 bases, with 11 bases separating them. Germline V CDR1 and CDR2: SEHNR, FQNEAQ (reference sequence). There are 14 residues in the CDR3. Here the CDR3 reads CASSLPGAGETQYF. The CDR3 DNA reads TGTGCCAGCAGCTTACCAGGGGCCGGAGAGACCCAGTACTTC.

V is TRBV2 and J is TRBJ1-3; 7 nucleotides line up with TRBD1. This CDR3 region has 12 residues. From germline, CDR1 is SNHLY and CDR2 FYNNEI. Germline trimming cut 8 bases from V and 7 bases from J; bases unmatched to any gene: 5. The chain's CDR3 is CASVKQGNTIYF. The CDR3 coding sequence is TGTGCCAGCGTTAAACAGGGGAACACCATATATTTT.

The rearrangement joins TRBV5-6 to TRBJ2-3; 7 bases fit TRBD2. The CDR3 runs 18 residues. The V gene's germline CDR1 is SGHDT and CDR2 YYEEEE. V dropped 4 bases and J dropped 3; count of bases not matched to a gene: 17. The CDR3 is CASSATRREGGWTDTQYF. Written as DNA, the CDR3 is TGTGCCAGCAGCGCAACCAGGAGGGAGGGCGGTTGGACAGATACGCAGTATTTT.

DNA of the CDR3: TGTGCCAGCAGACAACCAGGGGGCCCAGTGACCCAGTACTTC. It is translated as CASRQPGGPVTQYF. The genes are TRBV7-2 and TRBJ2-5, with 8 bases matching TRBD1. Trimming cost V 6 bases and J 7 bases; bases outside gene matches: 10. The CDR3 is 14 amino acids. The germline V gene encodes CDR1 SGHTA and CDR2 FQGNSA.

In DNA, the CDR3 is TGTGCCAGCAGCTTAGGCCAAGGACTAGCGGGAAACGAGCAGTTCTTC. It translates to CASSLGQGLAGNEQFF. The rearrangement uses TRBV7-3 and TRBJ2-1; the match to TRBD2 covers 12 bases. Trimming took 2 bases from V and 10 from J; bases not matched to a gene: 9. This CDR3 comprises 16 residues. Germline lookup yields CDR1 SGHTA and CDR2 FQGTGA.

The J gene is TRBJ2-2, the V gene TRBV29-1; D is uncertain. The length of the CDR3 is 16 residues. Trimming left V 7 bases short and J 5 bases short, with 23 bases between. Germline V gene sequence: CDR1 SQVTM, CDR2 ANQGSEA. DNA of the CDR3: TGCAGCGCTCTACGTCCCGGGTCCTTAGGAACCGGGGAGCTGTTTTTT. Its translation is CSALRPGSLGTGELFF.

CDR3 DNA sequence: TGTGCCAGCAGGGGGACCCTGGGGACATATGGCTACACCTTC. Its translation: CASRGTLGTYGYTF. The J gene is TRBJ1-2, the V gene TRBV6-5, with a possible D match to TRBD1 (6 bases). The CDR3 runs 14 residues. Germline V gene data show CDR1 as MNHEY and CDR2 as SVGAGI. The V gene lost 6 bases and the J gene lost 5 bases, with 16 bases spanning the gap.

V is TRBV5-1 and J is TRBJ2-7, with 9 bases that match TRBD2. Germline values: CDR1 SGHRS, CDR2 YFSETQ. The length of the CDR3 is 18 residues. Trimming cost V 6 bases and J 5 bases; bases outside gene matches: 21. The CDR3 reads CASTQSGLASLWGHEQYF. The DNA for the CDR3 is TGCGCCAGCACCCAATCGGGACTAGCTTCTCTATGGGGTCACGAGCAGTACTTC.

The rearrangement uses TRBV19 and TRBJ2-1; 8 bases are shared with TRBD2. Germline CDR1 reads LNHDA; CDR2 reads SQIVND (reference sequence). Trimming cost V 6 bases and J 1 base; bases outside gene matches: 5. The CDR3 contains 15 residues. The CDR3 coding sequence is TGTGCCAGTAGCCCAGCGGGAGTATCCTACAATGAGCAGTTCTTC. This translates into CASSPAGVSYNEQFF.

This sequence joins TRBV5-1 and TRBJ2-3; 8 bases match TRBD1. Germline loops: CDR1 SGHRS, CDR2 YFSETQ. CDR3 length equals 15 residues. The V segment lost 5 bases and the J segment 3 bases; nucleotides outside the gene matches: 8. Written as DNA, the CDR3 is TGCGCCAGCAGAAAAGGACAGGGCGGGACAGATACGCAGTATTTT. Translation gives CASRKGQGGTDTQYF.

The chain is built from TRBV6-6 and TRBJ1-3; perhaps TRBD1 as D (5 bases). Germline V gene sequence: CDR1 MNHNY, CDR2 SVGAGI (reference sequence). V dropped 2 bases and J dropped 0 bases, with 11 bases sitting between them. This CDR3 spans 16 amino acids. The CDR3 protein is CASSYRDSSSGNTIYF. In nucleotides, the CDR3 is TGTGCCAGCAGTTACCGGGACTCGAGCTCTGGAAACACCATATATTTT.

The chain employs TRBV29-1 and TRBJ2-1; 8 bases match TRBD1. The germline CDR1 and CDR2 sequences are SQVTM and ANQGSEA. CDR3 length: 17 amino acids. Unmatched junction bases numbered 7, after V lost 0 bases and J lost 0 bases. The CDR3 is CSVEDERTGSSYNEQFF. The CDR3 nucleotides read TGCAGCGTTGAAGATGAAAGGACAGGGAGCTCCTACAATGAGCAGTTCTTC.

CDR3 sequence: CASSVSGTSGMLDYEQYF. The CDR3 nucleotides read TGTGCCAGCAGCGTCTCCGGGACTAGCGGGATGCTGGATTACGAGCAGTACTTC. The chain links TRBV7-8 to TRBJ2-7; TRBD2 matches 13 bases. Looked up from germline, CDR1 is SGHVS and CDR2 is FQNEAQ. The V segment lost 5 bases and the J segment 4 bases; nucleotides outside the gene matches: 14. The CDR3 loop spans 18 amino acids.

V is TRBV5-1 and J is TRBJ1-4; 10 nucleotides line up with TRBD1. V shed 1 base, J shed 5 bases, and the junction held 2 bases outside the gene matches. Germline loops: CDR1 SGHRS, CDR2 YFSETQ. There are 15 residues in the CDR3. This CDR3 is CASSLPGQGNEKLFF. For the CDR3, the DNA is TGCGCCAGCAGCTTGCCGGGACAGGGGAATGAAAAACTGTTTTTT.

The chain recombines TRBV19 with TRBJ1-5, with D possibly matching TRBD1 (6 bases). CDR3 length: 15 amino acids. From germline, CDR1 is LNHDA and CDR2 SQIVND (reference sequence). V shed 3 bases and J shed 6 bases, with 15 bases lying between them. Written as DNA, the CDR3 is TGTGCCAGTAGTATTACAGGCAGGGGCACTCAGCCCCAGCATTTT. Translated: CASSITGRGTQPQHF.

This clone came up once. The CDR3: CASGYWGRGTEAFF. DNA for the CDR3: TGTGCTAGTGGTTATTGGGGCAGGGGGACTGAAGCTTTCTTT. The chain has TRBV12-5 and TRBJ1-1; 7 bases agree with TRBD1. Germline V lookup: CDR1 LGHNT, CDR2 FRNRAP. The CDR3 is made up of 14 amino acids. J lost 5 bases, V lost 4 bases, and 7 bases had no gene match.

CDR3 residues: CASSGGQGYYEQYF. CDR3 nucleotide sequence: TGTGCCAGCAGTGGCGGACAGGGTTACTACGAGCAGTACTTC. The chain links TRBV25-1 to TRBJ2-7; 8 bases are a match to TRBD1. Germline lookup yields CDR1 MGHDK and CDR2 SYGVNS. Trimming cost V 4 bases and J 3 bases; bases outside gene matches: 5. The CDR3 covers 14 residues.

The chain combines TRBV5-1 with TRBJ1-6; the D gene is possibly TRBD1 (6 bases). The ends were cut back, 7 bases at V and 15 bases at J, with 11 bases in the middle. The CDR3 extends over 10 amino acids. Germline-derived CDR1 and CDR2 are SGHRS and YFSETQ. CDR3 DNA sequence: TGCGCCAGCGACGGACAGAACCTCCACTTT. Translation gives CASDGQNLHF.

The chain employs TRBV29-1 and TRBJ2-3; a possible D gene is TRBD2 (6 bases). V was shortened by 4 bases and J by 1 base, with 12 bases between the two germline ends. Germline CDR1 SQVTM, CDR2 ANQGSEA. The CDR3 runs to 14 residues. This chain's CDR3 is CSVGGDHRTDTQYF. The CDR3, as DNA: TGCAGCGTTGGGGGGGACCATCGCACAGATACGCAGTATTTT.

The rearrangement joins TRBV28 to TRBJ2-1; 9 nucleotides align to TRBD2. The germline V gene has CDR1 MDHEN and CDR2 SYDVKM. With 4 bases clipped from V and 4 bases from J, the junction kept 8 bases outside the gene matches. The CDR3 contains 16 residues. The CDR3 DNA follows: TGTGCCAGCAGTTGGTCCCTAGCGGGGCGGTACAATGAGCAGTTCTTC. It codes for CASSWSLAGRYNEQFF.

This sequence joins TRBV29-1 and TRBJ2-3, with TRBD2 identical over 8 bases. The CDR3 is 15 residues long. Germline CDR1 and CDR2: SQVTM and ANQGSEA. J was trimmed by 3 bases and V by 6 bases; bases with no gene match: 11. CDR3 in amino acids: CSVPARREVTDTQYF. DNA of the CDR3: TGCAGCGTCCCTGCCAGGCGGGAGGTGACAGATACGCAGTATTTT.

The chain uses TRBV7-8 and TRBJ2-1; TRBD2 matches 15 bases. The CDR3 runs 20 residues. J lost 0 bases, V lost 3 bases, and 9 bases had no gene match. Germline V lookup: CDR1 SGHVS, CDR2 FQNEAQ. The chain's CDR3 is CASSFPGTSGRTSSYNEQFF. CDR3 DNA sequence: TGTGCCAGCAGCTTCCCTGGGACTAGCGGGAGGACAAGCTCCTACAATGAGCAGTTCTTC. The entire variable domain, with the rest obtained from reference TRBV7-8 and TRBJ2-1, is as follows: GAGVSQSPRYKVAKRGQDVALRCDPISGHVSLFWYQQALGQGPEFLTYFQNEAQLDKSGLPSDRFFAERPEGSVSTLKIQRTQQEDSAVYLCASSFPGTSGRTSSYNEQFFGPGTRLTVL.

The chain uses TRBV28 and TRBJ1-5; D remains unclear. Trimming pared 3 bases from V and 10 bases from J, leaving 16 bases between. Germline-derived CDR1 and CDR2 are MDHEN and SYDVKM. The CDR3 length is 14 residues. CDR3 bases: TGTGCCAGCAGTTTGACCGGGGATCAAGGACCCCAGCATTTT. Translated: CASSLTGDQGPQHF. Full variable domain (remainder filled in from reference TRBV28 and TRBJ1-5): DVKVTQSSRYLVKRTGEKVFLECVQDMDHENMFWYRQDPGLGLRLIYFSYDVKMKEKGDIPEGYSVSREKKERFSLILESASTNQTSMYLCASSLTGDQGPQHFGDGTRLSIL.

This clone was observed once. The chain links TRBV11-2 to TRBJ2-5; D remains unclear. Between the trimmed V and J ends, which lost 2 bases and 1 base, there was a span of 5 bases. The germline CDR1 and CDR2 sequences are SGHAT and FQNNGV. The CDR3 has 13 residues. The CDR3 nucleotides read TGTGCCAGCAGCTTAACTATCCAAGAGACCCAGTACTTC. This codes for CASSLTIQETQYF.

The chain is built from TRBV5-6 and TRBJ1-6; TRBD1 agrees at 11 bases. CDR1 and CDR2 from the germline V gene are SGHDT and YYEEEE. The CDR3 length is 16 residues. The V segment lost 8 bases and the J segment 8 bases; nucleotides outside the gene matches: 12. The CDR3 nucleotides are TGTGCCAGTCGAAAGTCCGGACAGGGGGCCCATTCACCCCTCCACTTT. Translation gives CASRKSGQGAHSPLHF.

The rearrangement links TRBV10-1 to TRBJ2-1; TRBD2 is a possible D gene (5 bases). The germline V and J ends were trimmed by 4 bases and 0 bases, with 10 bases remaining between them. The CDR3 runs 15 residues. Germline CDR1 is WNHNN and CDR2 is SYGVQD (reference sequence). The DNA of the CDR3 is TGCGCCAGCAGTGGGGCGGGCAGCTCCTACAATGAGCAGTTCTTC. Translating gives CASSGAGSSYNEQFF.

This chain uses TRBV9 with TRBJ1-1; D is uncertain. There are 13 residues in the CDR3. With 3 bases removed from V and 0 bases from J, the gap between germline ends came to 6 bases. CDR1 is SGDLS, CDR2 YYNGEE, per germline. The CDR3 here is CASSAHVNTEAFF. CDR3 nucleotides: TGTGCCAGCAGCGCACACGTGAACACTGAAGCTTTCTTT.

This chain uses TRBV24-1 with TRBJ1-5; 7 bases fit TRBD1. There are 14 residues in the CDR3. The V gene end was trimmed by 4 bases and the J gene end by 9 bases; junction bases not matched to a gene: 8. Germline CDR1 is KGHDR and CDR2 is SFDVKD. The DNA of the CDR3 is TGTGCCACCAGTGAGTCAAGGGGGCTGGGGCCCCAGCATTTT. It specifies CATSESRGLGPQHF.